These 29 T cell receptor beta chains were all obtained from the same sample, sequenced in a study of a mutant IDH1 vaccine in newly diagnosed glioma. Time point denoted: week 5, during vaccination. Mutant IDH1 20-mer peptide, at 300 ug, made up each vaccine dose, with topical imiquimod. These receptors are not linked to any known antigen. TCRdb's copy holds only in-frame clones and misses some; the assay was immunoSEQ multiplex PCR. The table records about 37,000 clones, approximately 83% of them present only once. This sample comprised PBMCs, obtained from a glioma patient whose treatment included an IDH1 peptide vaccine. The receptors originated from a man between 25 and 39 years old with glioma.

V and J are TRBV30 and TRBJ1-5; weak D call: TRBD1 (6 bases). The CDR3 runs to 12 residues. V was pared by 2 bases and J by 7 bases, with 9 bases between. From germline, CDR1 is GTSNPN and CDR2 SVGIG (reference sequence). The CDR3 sequence: CAWSRGGQPQHF. Here the CDR3 DNA reads TGTGCCTGGAGTAGGGGGGGGCAGCCCCAGCATTTT.

The genes are TRBV2 and TRBJ1-1, with D hard to call. Trimming left V 1 base short and J 2 bases short, with 11 bases between. The CDR3 sequence is 15 residues long. Germline V gene sequence: CDR1 SNHLY, CDR2 FYNNEI. The CDR3 spells CASSEDQHKNTEAFF. The DNA of the CDR3 is TGTGCCAGCAGTGAAGATCAACACAAAAACACTGAAGCTTTCTTT.

This chain uses TRBV6-4 with TRBJ1-6; TRBD1 aligns across 8 bases. Unmatched junction bases numbered 8, after V lost 0 bases and J lost 10 bases. The germline gives CDR1 MRHNA, CDR2 SNTAGT. The CDR3 covers 16 residues. The CDR3 spells CASSDSGQVSWSPLHF. DNA for the CDR3: TGTGCCAGCAGTGACTCGGGACAGGTCTCGTGGTCACCCCTCCACTTT.

The chain links TRBV27 to TRBJ2-7; 8 bases align to TRBD1. The J segment lost 1 base and the V segment lost 5 bases, leaving 7 bases of the junction unmatched. Germline lookup yields CDR1 MNHEY and CDR2 SMNVEV (reference sequence). The CDR3 has 15 residues. CDR3 nucleotide sequence: TGTGCCAGCAGTCCCGGGACAGGACAATCCTACGAGCAGTACTTC. It specifies CASSPGTGQSYEQYF.

This clone has just one count. The chain carries TRBV2 and TRBJ2-3; 9 bases line up with TRBD2. The V segment lost 7 bases and the J segment 0 bases; nucleotides outside the gene matches: 8. From germline, CDR1 is SNHLY and CDR2 FYNNEI. CDR3 length: 16 residues. CDR3 in amino acids: CASTMTSGTSTDTQYF. The CDR3, as DNA: TGTGCCAGCACAATGACTAGCGGAACTAGCACAGATACGCAGTATTTT.

This clone occurred once. The V gene is TRBV5-1, the J gene TRBJ2-7; 7 bases align to TRBD2. CDR3 length: 15 amino acids. Germline assignment: CDR1 SGHRS and CDR2 YFSETQ. V lost 1 base to trimming and J lost 2 bases; unmatched junction nucleotides: 6. CDR3 coding DNA: TGCGCCAGCAGCTTGACCCGGGACTACCCCTACGAGCAGTACTTC. Its translation is CASSLTRDYPYEQYF.

As for this clone: At one boundary the junction diverges from the germline segment, which might be a read error. The chain combines TRBV18 with TRBJ2-7, with 15 bases aligning to TRBD2. This CDR3 spans 15 amino acids. From germline, CDR1 is KGHSH and CDR2 LQKENI. CDR3 sequence reads: CASTPGLAGGYEQYF. CDR3 DNA: TGTGCCAGCACACCAGGACTAGCGGGGGGGTACGAGCAGTACTTC.

This chain uses TRBV7-9 with TRBJ2-1; tentative D call: TRBD2 (5 bases). This CDR3 region has 14 residues. The germline V gene has CDR1 SEHNR and CDR2 FQNEAQ (reference sequence). Trimming pared 5 bases from V and 5 bases from J, leaving 13 bases between. The DNA of the CDR3 is TGTGCCAGCAGCGAGGGCCTCGGGGACAATGAGCAGTTCTTC. Protein: CASSEGLGDNEQFF.

The chain links TRBV30 to TRBJ1-1; D remains unclear. The CDR3 has 14 residues. V lost 2 bases and J 4 bases, leaving 14 bases between the germline ends. Germline V gives CDR1 GTSNPN, CDR2 SVGIG (reference sequence). As DNA, the CDR3 is TGTGCCTGGAGTAAATCCCGATTGGGCACTGAAGCTTTCTTT. Translation: CAWSKSRLGTEAFF. Full variable domain (remainder filled in from reference TRBV30 and TRBJ1-1): SQTIHQWPATLVQPVGSPLSLECTVEGTSNPNLYWYRQAAGRGLQLLFYSVGIGQISSEVPQNLSASRPQDRQFILSSKKLLLSDSGFYLCAWSKSRLGTEAFFGQGTRLTVV.

V is TRBV6-5 and J is TRBJ1-1; D perhaps matches TRBD1 (5 bases). Germline loops: CDR1 MNHEY, CDR2 SVGAGI. V was clipped by 2 bases and J by 0 bases, with 13 bases between them. The CDR3 sequence is 16 residues long. CDR3 sequence reads: CASSYTGTVLNTEAFF. CDR3 DNA: TGTGCCAGCAGTTACACTGGGACGGTCCTGAACACTGAAGCTTTCTTT.

The sample holds one count of this clone. V is TRBV5-4 and J is TRBJ1-1; D is perhaps TRBD1 (5 bases). The germline V gene has CDR1 SGHNT and CDR2 YYREEE (reference sequence). V lost 2 bases and J 5 bases, leaving 10 bases between the germline ends. The CDR3 sequence is 13 residues long. CDR3 DNA: TGTGCCAGCAGCTTCGACAGAGAGACTGAAGCTTTCTTT. Amino acids: CASSFDRETEAFF.

The chain recombines TRBV5-4 with TRBJ2-5, with D perhaps TRBD1 (6 bases). Trimming left V 4 bases short and J 0 bases short, with 10 bases between. Germline V CDR1 and CDR2: SGHNT, YYREEE (reference sequence). CDR3 length: 14 amino acids. The DNA for the CDR3 is TGTGCCAGCAGCACCCGACAGGACCAAGAGACCCAGTACTTC. Amino acid sequence: CASSTRQDQETQYF.

This chain uses TRBV19 with TRBJ1-6, with D possibly matching TRBD1 (6 bases). Germline V gene sequence: CDR1 LNHDA, CDR2 SQIVND (reference sequence). V was clipped by 7 bases and J by 8 bases, with 18 bases between them. CDR3 length equals 15 residues. The CDR3 nucleotides read TGTGCCAGTACCCCCGGCGGGACAAAGGATTCACCCCTCCACTTT. It yields the protein CASTPGGTKDSPLHF. Drawing the rest from reference TRBV19 and TRBJ1-6, the complete variable domain is DGGITQSPKYLFRKEGQNVTLSCEQNLNHDAMYWYRQDPGQGLRLIYYSQIVNDFQKGDIAEGYSVSREKKESFPLTVTSAQKNPTAFYLCASTPGGTKDSPLHFGNGTRLTVT.

The table lists this clone with a few counts. The chain couples TRBV7-2 to TRBJ1-1; the D is unclear. Looked up from germline, CDR1 is SGHTA and CDR2 is FQGNSA. The V gene lost 5 bases and the J gene lost 2 bases, with 12 bases spanning the gap. This CDR3 comprises 14 residues. In nucleotides, the CDR3 is TGTGCCAGCAGCCAAAGGGCAGTAAACACTGAAGCTTTCTTT. Amino acid sequence: CASSQRAVNTEAFF.

This clone is a singleton in its sample. V usage is TRBV5-1 and J usage is TRBJ2-2; a possible D gene is TRBD2 (6 bases). Germline CDR1 reads SGHRS; CDR2 reads YFSETQ. V was clipped by 0 bases and J by 3 bases, with 12 bases between them. The CDR3 contains 16 residues. DNA of the CDR3: TGCGCCAGCAGCTTGGTTATCGGGGGTTACACCGGGGAGCTGTTTTTT. Translating gives CASSLVIGGYTGELFF.

J is TRBJ1-5 and V is TRBV10-3, with a tentative D call TRBD1 (5 bases). The CDR3 runs 13 residues. The ends were cut back, 6 bases at V and 0 bases at J, with 6 bases in the middle. Per germline, CDR1 ENHRY and CDR2 SYGVKD. The CDR3 loop is CAISGGSNQPQHF. CDR3 nucleotides: TGTGCCATCAGCGGGGGTAGCAATCAGCCCCAGCATTTT.

This chain links TRBV4-3 with TRBJ1-2; D unresolved. Deletions cut 0 bases from V and 8 bases from J, with 13 bases between. Per the germline V gene, CDR1 is LGHNA and CDR2 is YSLEER. The CDR3 is 14 amino acids. The CDR3 nucleotides are TGCGCCAGCAGCCAAGATGGGAGGGCGTCGGGCTACACCTTC. Translation gives CASSQDGRASGYTF.

The chain combines TRBV5-1 with TRBJ1-6; TRBD1 aligns across 9 bases. The CDR3 runs to 18 residues. The junction had 11 bases not matched to a gene; V was cut back by 0 bases and J by 7 bases. Germline loops: CDR1 SGHRS, CDR2 YFSETQ. CDR3 DNA sequence: TGCGCCAGCAGCTTGGGCCCCGATTCCGGACAGGGGAATTCACCCCTCCACTTT. It encodes CASSLGPDSGQGNSPLHF.

This chain joins TRBV9 and TRBJ2-4; TRBD2 aligns across 7 bases. J was trimmed by 13 bases and V by 0 bases; bases with no gene match: 10. This CDR3 contains 14 residues. Germline V gives CDR1 SGDLS, CDR2 YYNGEE. This chain's CDR3 is CASSVGSVGGPQYF. CDR3 coding DNA: TGTGCCAGCAGCGTAGGAAGTGTGGGAGGGCCCCAGTACTTC.

This chain uses TRBV5-1 with TRBJ2-1, with 10 bases aligning to TRBD1. CDR1 and CDR2 from the germline V gene are SGHRS and YFSETQ. Germline trimming cut 4 bases from V and 6 bases from J; bases unmatched to any gene: 7. This CDR3 has 15 amino acids. CDR3 nucleotides: TGCGCCAGCAGCGCTGCCGGGACAGGGGTCAATGAGCAGTTCTTC. This encodes CASSAAGTGVNEQFF. Variable domain in full (rest from reference TRBV5-1 and TRBJ2-1): KAGVTQTPRYLIKTRGQQVTLSCSPISGHRSVSWYQQTPGQGLQFLFEYFSETQRNKGNFPGRFSGRQFSNSRSEMNVSTLELGDSALYLCASSAAGTGVNEQFFGPGTRLTVL.

The chain couples TRBV2 to TRBJ2-7; D is perhaps TRBD2 (6 bases). Germline-derived CDR1 and CDR2 are SNHLY and FYNNEI. Trimming shortened V by 7 bases and J by 12 bases, and 28 bases separated the two germline ends. The CDR3 extends over 15 amino acids. The CDR3 DNA reads as TGTGCCAGCATCCCCTCTATTTTCAGGGACTGGGAGTTGTACTTC. Its protein product is CASIPSIFRDWELYF.

V and J are TRBV6-1 and TRBJ1-2; D is perhaps TRBD1 (6 bases). This CDR3 is 12 amino acids long. Trimming removed 4 bases from V and 7 bases from J, with 10 bases in between. The germline V gene has CDR1 MNHNS and CDR2 SASEGT. In DNA form, the CDR3 reads TGTGCCAGCAGTGCTAGACAGGTTGGCTACACCTTC. Amino acids: CASSARQVGYTF.

The chain joins TRBV5-1 to TRBJ2-3, with TRBD2 identical over 8 bases. Losses at the gene ends were 0 bases for V and 5 bases for J; bases not matched to a gene: 5. Germline V gene data show CDR1 as SGHRS and CDR2 as YFSETQ. The CDR3 runs to 15 residues. The CDR3 region is CASSLGGTRGDTQYF. As DNA, the CDR3 is TGCGCCAGCAGCTTGGGAGGGACTAGGGGAGATACGCAGTATTTT.

The chain joins TRBV4-1 to TRBJ1-2, with 7 bases lining up with TRBD1. V lost 0 bases, J lost 8 bases, and 12 bases stayed unmatched. Germline V gene sequence: CDR1 MGHRA, CDR2 YSYEKL. The CDR3 covers 16 residues. CDR3 bases: TGCGCCAGCAGCCAAGACCTGAACAGGGGTTTTTTAGGCTACACCTTC. Translating it yields CASSQDLNRGFLGYTF.

This clone was counted only a few times. CDR3: CASSQEFGSEAFF. CDR3 nucleotides: TGTGCCAGCAGCCAAGAGTTCGGATCTGAAGCTTTCTTT. This chain links TRBV14 with TRBJ1-1; D is unresolved. This CDR3 is built from 13 residues. Per the germline V gene, CDR1 is SGHDN and CDR2 is FVKESK. Trimming shortened V by 0 bases and J by 6 bases, and 8 bases separated the two germline ends.

This clone was seen a handful of times. This chain uses TRBV7-7 with TRBJ2-2; D ambiguous. The CDR3 contains 14 residues. CDR1 is SSHAT and CDR2 is FNYEAQ in the germline V gene (reference sequence). V dropped 1 base and J dropped 3 bases, with 6 bases sitting between them. Here the CDR3 reads CASSLGTDTGELFF. CDR3 coding DNA: TGTGCCAGCAGCTTAGGCACAGACACCGGGGAGCTGTTTTTT.

J is TRBJ2-2 and V is TRBV7-9; TRBD1 matches 7 bases. CDR1 and CDR2 (germline): SEHNR, FQNEAQ (reference sequence). This CDR3 is built from 14 residues. V was clipped by 4 bases and J by 9 bases; unmatched bases: 8. The CDR3 DNA reads as TGTGCCAGCAGCTCCGGGACAGAGTTGCGGGAGCTGTTTTTT. Its translation: CASSSGTELRELFF.

V is TRBV27 and J is TRBJ2-7, with unresolved D. Trimming left V 5 bases short and J 0 bases short, with 11 bases between. CDR3 length: 14 residues. Germline assignment: CDR1 MNHEY and CDR2 SMNVEV (reference sequence). CDR3 nucleotides: TGTGCCAGCAGTCGCGTACAGAGCTCCTACGAGCAGTACTTC. This translates into CASSRVQSSYEQYF.

The chain combines TRBV2 with TRBJ1-1; TRBD1 aligns across 7 bases. CDR3 size: 14 residues. V shed 2 bases, J shed 4 bases, and the junction held 4 bases outside the gene matches. Germline assignment: CDR1 SNHLY and CDR2 FYNNEI. In nucleotides, the CDR3 is TGTGCCAGCAGTGAAAGGGGGCATAGCACTGAAGCTTTCTTT. Amino acids: CASSERGHSTEAFF.